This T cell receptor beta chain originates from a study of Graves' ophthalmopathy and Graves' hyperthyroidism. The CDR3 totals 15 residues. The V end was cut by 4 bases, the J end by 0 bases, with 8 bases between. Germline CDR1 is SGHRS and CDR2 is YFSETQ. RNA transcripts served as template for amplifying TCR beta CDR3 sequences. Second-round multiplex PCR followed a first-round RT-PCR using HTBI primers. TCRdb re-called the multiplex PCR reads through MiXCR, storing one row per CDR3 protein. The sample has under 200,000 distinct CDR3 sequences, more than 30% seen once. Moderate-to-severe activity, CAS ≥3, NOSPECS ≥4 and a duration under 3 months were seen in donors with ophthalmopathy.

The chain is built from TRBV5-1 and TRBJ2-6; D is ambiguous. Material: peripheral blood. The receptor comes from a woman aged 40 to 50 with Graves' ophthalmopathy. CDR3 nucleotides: TGCGCCAGCAGCCCCACACACTCTGGGGCCAACGTCCTGACTTTC. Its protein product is CASSPTHSGANVLTF.